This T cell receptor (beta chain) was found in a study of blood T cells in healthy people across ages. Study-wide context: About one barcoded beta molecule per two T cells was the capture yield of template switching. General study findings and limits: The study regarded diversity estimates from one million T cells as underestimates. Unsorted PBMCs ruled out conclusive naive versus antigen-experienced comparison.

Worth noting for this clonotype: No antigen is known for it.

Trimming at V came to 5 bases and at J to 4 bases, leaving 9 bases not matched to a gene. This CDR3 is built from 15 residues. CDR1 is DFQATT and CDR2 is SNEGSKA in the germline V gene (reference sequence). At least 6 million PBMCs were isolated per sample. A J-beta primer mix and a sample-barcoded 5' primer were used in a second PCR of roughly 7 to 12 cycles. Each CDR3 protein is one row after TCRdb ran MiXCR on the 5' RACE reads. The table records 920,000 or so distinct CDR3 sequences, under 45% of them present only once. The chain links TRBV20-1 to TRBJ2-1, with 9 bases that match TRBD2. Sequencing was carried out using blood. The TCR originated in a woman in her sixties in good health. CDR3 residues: CSAPPAGGEYNEQFF. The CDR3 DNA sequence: TGCAGTGCTCCCCCCGCGGGAGGGGAATACAATGAGCAGTTCTTC.